This T cell receptor beta chain came from a study of blood T cell repertoires in COVID-19. Study at large: Researchers got acute and convalescent COVID-19 samples from the United States, Italy and Spain.

Trimming cost V 5 bases and J 2 bases, with 19 bases left between them. The CDR3 spans 17 residues. CDR1 is LNHDA, CDR2 SQIVND, per germline (reference sequence). This clone was counted many times. Repertoires were generated with immunoSEQ multiplex PCR, while TCRdb's copy carries only in-frame clones and drops some. The sample lists about 300,000 clones, approximately 90% seen once, with 6.9% in the top ten. This TCR derives from a woman aged 25 to 39 who had recovered from COVID-19. The chain carries TRBV19 and TRBJ1-5; D not resolved. Sequenced input: peripheral blood. The CDR3 is CASSPPIGVQGNQPQHF. Written as DNA, the CDR3 is TGTGCCAGTAGTCCCCCTATTGGTGTCCAGGGCAATCAGCCCCAGCATTTT.